The 16 T cell receptor beta chains in this list originate from one sample, sequenced in a study of blood T cell repertoires in COVID-19 (dated by TCRdb to the early 2020s). The library was built by means of the immunoSEQ multiplex PCR assay. Imported from immuneACCESS, the table was reduced by TCRdb to in-frame sequences with V and J called. These copies leave out some clones; in studies compared against another copy, an unresolved V gene accounts for under half, and the cause of the remainder is not known. Recorded for this sample are approximately 240,000 clones; approximately 83% of them occurred a single time. Of the sample, about 2.9% is held by the ten largest clones. Sequences were obtained from peripheral blood. The receptors stem from a woman younger than 45 who had recovered from COVID-19.

The V gene is TRBV11-1, the J gene TRBJ1-1; D is undetermined. The CDR3 loop spans 15 amino acids. With 1 base removed from V and 0 bases from J, the gap between germline ends came to 9 bases. The germline V gene encodes CDR1 SGHAT and CDR2 FQDESV (reference sequence). The CDR3 spells CASSLGGKLNTEAFF. For the CDR3, the DNA is TGTGCCAGCAGCTTAGGAGGCAAGTTGAACACTGAAGCTTTCTTT. The full variable domain, rest sourced from reference TRBV11-1 and TRBJ1-1, is EAEVAQSPRYKITEKSQAVAFWCDPISGHATLYWYRQILGQGPELLVQFQDESVVDDSQLPKDRFSAERLKGVDSTLKIQPAELGDSAMYLCASSLGGKLNTEAFFGQGTRLTVV.

The chain is built from TRBV30 and TRBJ2-7; 11 bases align to TRBD1. Germline assignment: CDR1 GTSNPN and CDR2 SVGIG (reference sequence). With 7 bases clipped from V and 4 bases from J, the junction kept 9 bases outside the gene matches. There are 14 residues in the CDR3. The CDR3 loop is CAFLAGTGGYEQYF. CDR3 sequence (DNA): TGTGCCTTTTTAGCGGGGACAGGGGGATACGAGCAGTACTTC. Using reference TRBV30 and TRBJ2-7 for the parts outside the CDR3, the full variable domain is SQTIHQWPATLVQPVGSPLSLECTVEGTSNPNLYWYRQAAGRGLQLLFYSVGIGQISSEVPQNLSASRPQDRQFILSSKKLLLSDSGFYLCAFLAGTGGYEQYFGPGTRLTVT.

V is TRBV5-3 and J is TRBJ1-4; 7 bases are shared with TRBD1. TRBV5-3 is designated an ORF whose function remains uncertain. This CDR3 has 15 amino acids. Trimming cost V 5 bases and J 5 bases; bases outside gene matches: 9. CDR3 in amino acids: CARSLKGAPNEKLFF. The CDR3 DNA follows: TGTGCCAGAAGTTTAAAGGGGGCGCCGAATGAAAAACTGTTTTTT.

The chain joins TRBV6-5 to TRBJ2-5, with 8 positions matching TRBD2. With V trimmed by 2 bases and J by 0 bases, 2 bases remained unmatched. CDR1 is MNHEY and CDR2 is SVGAGI in the germline V gene. This CDR3 is built from 15 residues. CDR3 sequence reads: CASSYGAGDQETQYF. The CDR3 nucleotides read TGTGCCAGCAGTTACGGAGCGGGGGACCAAGAGACCCAGTACTTC.

The CDR3 spells CASSMKLGLGDTQYF. In DNA, the CDR3 is TGTGCCAGTAGTATGAAGCTGGGCCTGGGAGATACGCAGTATTTT. This chain joins TRBV19 and TRBJ2-3; D unresolved. This CDR3 has 15 residues. The germline V gene encodes CDR1 LNHDA and CDR2 SQIVND (reference sequence). V was cut by 3 bases and J by 5 bases, with 15 bases left in between.

The count of this clone is one. Its ends do not fully match the called genes, so a read error is possible. The chain links TRBV7-2 to TRBJ1-2, with D possibly TRBD1 on 6 matching bases. Germline CDR1 reads SGHTA; CDR2 reads FQGNSA. The CDR3 totals 13 residues. This CDR3 is CAGRGSPFYGYTF. The CDR3 DNA reads TGTGCCGGCAGGGGCAGCCCCTTCTATGGCTACACCTTC.

The J gene is TRBJ2-7, the V gene TRBV6-2 or TRBV6-3; 9 nucleotides line up with TRBD1. Trimming at V came to 5 bases and at J to 4 bases, leaving 15 bases not matched to a gene. CDR3 length: 17 residues. Looked up from germline, CDR1 is MNHEY and CDR2 is SVGEGT. CDR3 nucleotide sequence: TGTGCCAGCAGTCTACCACCCCCCCGGACAGGGGTTTACGAGCAGTACTTC. Translated, it gives CASSLPPPRTGVYEQYF.

The chain carries TRBV7-9 and TRBJ1-5; D might be TRBD1 (6 bases). The CDR3 runs to 13 residues. The germline gives CDR1 SEHNR, CDR2 FQNEAQ (reference sequence). V dropped 2 bases and J dropped 9 bases, with 11 bases sitting between them. CDR3: CASSLTGGSPQHF. CDR3 in DNA: TGTGCCAGCAGCTTAACGGGGGGCTCGCCCCAGCATTTT.

V gene TRBV27 combines with J gene TRBJ1-2; D uncertain. V lost 2 bases to trimming and J lost 4 bases, with 11 bases between them. The CDR3 consists of 14 residues. Germline CDR1 is MNHEY and CDR2 is SMNVEV (reference sequence). The CDR3 nucleotides read TGTGCCAGCAGTTTAGTTGGAGAGGGCTATGGCTACACCTTC. This encodes CASSLVGEGYGYTF.

The genes are TRBV5-6 and TRBJ1-4, with no clear D. The CDR3 spans 14 residues. In germline, CDR1 is SGHDT, CDR2 YYEEEE. Trimming stripped 5 bases from V and 8 bases from J, with 16 bases between. The CDR3 spells CASREDSVREKLFF. CDR3 DNA: TGTGCCAGCAGGGAGGACTCAGTTCGAGAAAAACTGTTTTTT.

This clone was detected a few times. The chain uses TRBV7-3 and TRBJ1-5; D is undetermined. The germline V gene has CDR1 SGHTA and CDR2 FQGTGA. Trimming left V 5 bases short and J 4 bases short, with 9 bases between. The CDR3 is made up of 13 amino acids. This chain's CDR3 is CASSQAPNQPQHF. CDR3 DNA: TGTGCCAGCAGCCAGGCCCCGAATCAGCCCCAGCATTTT.

The chain carries TRBV7-8 and TRBJ2-5; D possibly corresponds to TRBD1 (5 bases). The germline V gene has CDR1 SGHVS and CDR2 FQNEAQ. The ends were cut back, 1 base at V and 1 base at J, with 13 bases in the middle. This CDR3 comprises 16 residues. The CDR3 region has the DNA TGTGCCAGCAGCTTAGGGACACTGGTTGGCCAAGAGACCCAGTACTTC. Translated: CASSLGTLVGQETQYF.

This chain connects TRBV29-1 to TRBJ2-1; 10 nucleotides match TRBD2. The trim removed 4 bases at V and 3 bases at J, leaving 3 bases unmatched. CDR1 and CDR2 from the germline V gene are SQVTM and ANQGSEA. The CDR3 has 14 residues. In DNA, the CDR3 is TGCAGCGTTGTTAGCGGGGGGTTCTACAATGAGCAGTTCTTC. Translated: CSVVSGGFYNEQFF.

In this sample, this clone turned up once. This chain connects TRBV28 to TRBJ2-7; 8 bases are shared with TRBD2. J was trimmed by 2 bases and V by 6 bases; bases with no gene match: 3. CDR1 is MDHEN, CDR2 SYDVKM, per germline. CDR3 length: 13 residues. This CDR3 reads CASRASGPYEQYF. CDR3 in DNA: TGTGCCAGCAGAGCTAGCGGGCCCTACGAGCAGTACTTC.

The chain joins TRBV6-4 to TRBJ1-1; TRBD1 agrees at 7 bases. The CDR3 covers 14 residues. Germline trimming cut 6 bases from V and 5 bases from J; bases unmatched to any gene: 9. Per germline, CDR1 MRHNA and CDR2 SNTAGT. In DNA form, the CDR3 reads TGTGCCAGCAGGCCGGACAGGTTCGGGACTGAAGCTTTCTTT. Protein product: CASRPDRFGTEAFF.

The rearrangement links TRBV7-6 to TRBJ2-2; 10 bases are shared with TRBD2. The CDR3 is 18 residues long. Germline CDR1 is SGHVS and CDR2 is FNYEAQ. The J segment lost 0 bases and the V segment lost 5 bases, leaving 9 bases of the junction unmatched. Here the CDR3 DNA reads TGTGCCAGCAGCCCCGTAGCGGGGGGTTCTTCGAACACCGGGGAGCTGTTTTTT. Its translation is CASSPVAGGSSNTGELFF.